This TCR beta chain was identified in a study of T cell repertoires in cytomegalovirus infection. This clonotype was recorded many times. The target antigen is unknown. Using its own MiXCR run on the reads, TCRdb lists one record per CDR3 protein. The sample has around 570,000 distinct CDR3 sequences, 40% seen once; the top ten hold about half. Germline V gene data show CDR1 as SGHVS and CDR2 as FNYEAQ. The CDR3 consists of 14 residues. Trimming took 4 bases from V and 1 from J, leaving 10 bases between them. The sample consisted of cultured PBMCs, taken from culture after CMV antigen stimulation. The receptor comes from a human donor in good health (CMV status not recorded). Some clones in this sample may be carry-over from other donors' samples. V and J are TRBV7-6 and TRBJ1-1, with unresolved D. The CDR3 DNA sequence: TGTGCCAGCAGCTCAAGACTGGAGAACACTGAAGCTTTCTTT. This gives the protein CASSSRLENTEAFF.